This T cell receptor (beta chain) was captured by sequencing in a study of CD4 T cells in relation to SARS-CoV-2 and coronaviruses. As for the study in general: Convalescent patients had median age roughly 38 years, range about 20 to 75.

The study, taken as a whole, reports: Samples before the pandemic and after infection were not matched within any donor.

Sequenced by immunoSEQ multiplex PCR; TCRdb stores in-frame clones only, minus some. Of 58,000 or so clones listed, about 91% were seen once; the top ten hold around 0.41%. Details on this clone: Antigen unknown. This sample also contains other DNA sequences that code for the same CDR3.

Between the trimmed V and J ends, which lost 0 bases and 0 bases, there was a span of 18 bases. The germline V gene has CDR1 GTSNPN and CDR2 SVGIG (reference sequence). The CDR3 covers 18 residues. The sequence was obtained from an adult with COVID-19. The chain combines TRBV30 with TRBJ1-5, with D perhaps matching TRBD1 (5 bases). Sample: naive CD4+ T cells from PBMCs. Subset described: naive CD4+ T cells isolated by negative enrichment. This CDR3 is CAWSVSRGLGYSNQPQHF. The CDR3 DNA follows: TGTGCCTGGAGTGTATCAAGGGGATTGGGGTATAGCAATCAGCCCCAGCATTTT.